Listed here are 17 T cell receptor beta chains from one sample, sequenced in a study of cytomegalovirus exposure and HLA in healthy donors. The PCR had 60 Vbeta and 13 Jbeta primers. TCRdb's copy holds only in-frame clones and misses some; the assay was immunoSEQ multiplex PCR. Among 55,000 to 70,000 clones listed, about nine tenths were seen once. Sequencing was done on a sample of PBMCs. The source of these receptors is a woman under 40 in good health and CMV-seronegative.

The chain couples TRBV4-2 to TRBJ2-6; the D gene is possibly TRBD1 (6 bases). Germline V gene lookup returns CDR1 LGHNA and CDR2 YNFKEQ. The CDR3 is 20 residues long. V was trimmed by 3 bases and J by 0 bases, leaving 21 bases between them. The CDR3 sequence: CASSHDFQGQGHSGANVLTF. The CDR3 coding sequence is TGTGCCAGCAGCCACGACTTTCAGGGGCAGGGCCACTCTGGGGCCAACGTCCTGACTTTC.

The rearrangement joins TRBV29-1 to TRBJ2-3; no definite D call. The CDR3 consists of 12 residues. Trimming took 2 bases from V and 2 from J, leaving 5 bases between them. Germline CDR1 and CDR2: SQVTM and ANQGSEA. The CDR3 DNA reads as TGCAGCGTTGAACGTAACACAGATACGCAGTATTTT. Its translation is CSVERNTDTQYF.

J is TRBJ2-2 and V is TRBV4-2; 7 bases align to TRBD2. Unmatched junction bases numbered 4, after V lost 3 bases and J lost 3 bases. Germline-derived CDR1 and CDR2 are LGHNA and YNFKEQ. This CDR3 has 15 amino acids. The CDR3: CASSQRSGDTGELFF. The CDR3 DNA reads as TGTGCCAGCAGCCAGCGGAGCGGGGACACCGGGGAGCTGTTTTTT.

The chain uses TRBV28 and TRBJ1-4, with 7 bases identical to TRBD1. Per the germline V gene, CDR1 is MDHEN and CDR2 is SYDVKM. V gave up 6 bases and J gave up 7 bases; unmatched junction bases: 11. The CDR3 totals 15 residues. The CDR3 DNA is TGTGCCAGCAGCCGACAGGGTTCACAGAGTGAAAAACTGTTTTTT. Its protein product is CASSRQGSQSEKLFF.

The table lists this clone with a few counts. The chain joins TRBV4-3 to TRBJ2-2; 11 nucleotides align to TRBD2. Germline V CDR1 and CDR2: LGHNA, YSLEER. Germline trimming cut 4 bases from V and 4 bases from J; bases unmatched to any gene: 2. The CDR3 runs 15 residues. The CDR3 region is CASSRLAGGTGELFF. In nucleotides, the CDR3 is TGCGCCAGCAGCCGTCTAGCGGGAGGCACCGGGGAGCTGTTTTTT.

V and J are TRBV28 and TRBJ2-2; 11 bases are shared with TRBD2. The CDR3 spans 16 residues. The V and J ends lost 3 bases and 5 bases, in that order; junction bases with no gene match: 5. Germline V lookup: CDR1 MDHEN, CDR2 SYDVKM. CDR3 in amino acids: CASSFSGRAWTGELFF. The CDR3 nucleotides read TGTGCCAGCAGTTTTAGCGGGAGGGCCTGGACCGGGGAGCTGTTTTTT.

V is TRBV10-1 and J is TRBJ2-7, with TRBD1 matching 7 bases. Trimming removed 8 bases from V and 4 bases from J; junction bases left unmatched: 20. Germline V CDR1 and CDR2: WNHNN, SYGVQD (reference sequence). The CDR3 totals 17 residues. In DNA form, the CDR3 reads TGCGCCAGCTCAAGAAGGGACAGTAATCATTATGCTTACGAGCAGTACTTC. Encoded protein: CASSRRDSNHYAYEQYF.

This rearrangement joins TRBV6-5 to TRBJ2-7; possibly TRBD2 for D (5 bases). Germline loops: CDR1 MNHEY, CDR2 SVGAGI. Trimming took off 2 bases at V and 6 bases at J, with 8 bases between the two ends. This CDR3 is 12 amino acids long. The DNA of the CDR3 is TGTGCCAGCAGTTACGTGAGCGGCGAGCAGTACTTC. The encoded protein is CASSYVSGEQYF.

The chain employs TRBV6-1 and TRBJ1-2; D not certain. The V end lost 10 bases, the J end lost 4 bases, and 10 bases lay between the germline ends. From germline, CDR1 is MNHNS and CDR2 SASEGT. This CDR3 comprises 11 residues. CDR3 protein: CATYFIYGYTF. CDR3 nucleotides: TGTGCCACTTACTTCATCTATGGCTACACCTTC.

V usage is TRBV19 and J usage is TRBJ2-7; 11 bases match TRBD1. CDR1 and CDR2 from the germline V gene are LNHDA and SQIVND (reference sequence). CDR3 length equals 17 residues. V shed 6 bases, J shed 4 bases, and the junction held 14 bases outside the gene matches. As DNA, the CDR3 is TGTGCCAGTAGCTCCAACCGAGGGGACAGGGGGGGATACGAGCAGTACTTC. Its protein product is CASSSNRGDRGGYEQYF.

This clone was detected only once. The rearrangement uses TRBV7-9 and TRBJ1-2, with D possibly TRBD1 on 5 matching bases. Trimming left V 4 bases short and J 3 bases short, with 9 bases between. The CDR3 has 13 residues. The germline CDR1 and CDR2 sequences are SEHNR and FQNEAQ (reference sequence). The CDR3 sequence: CASSSQGYYGYTF. CDR3 bases: TGTGCCAGCAGCTCGCAGGGATACTATGGCTACACCTTC.

The genes are TRBV10-2 and TRBJ2-1, with TRBD2 matching 11 bases. This CDR3 has 16 amino acids. J was trimmed by 7 bases and V by 4 bases; bases with no gene match: 9. Germline CDR1 is WSHSY and CDR2 is SAAADI. This chain's CDR3 is CASSGSGRARSNEQFF. The DNA of the CDR3 is TGCGCCAGCAGTGGTAGCGGGAGGGCCAGGTCTAATGAGCAGTTCTTC.

V gene TRBV19 combines with J gene TRBJ1-1; 9 bases are a match to TRBD1. V was clipped by 10 bases and J by 1 base; unmatched bases: 10. Germline CDR1 is LNHDA and CDR2 is SQIVND (reference sequence). This CDR3 has 15 amino acids. The CDR3 DNA reads TGTGCCACCGCAAGAATGGGACAGGGGAACACTGAAGCTTTCTTT. Encoded protein: CATARMGQGNTEAFF. The variable domain in full, with the rest retrieved from reference TRBV19 and TRBJ1-1, is DGGITQSPKYLFRKEGQNVTLSCEQNLNHDAMYWYRQDPGQGLRLIYYSQIVNDFQKGDIAEGYSVSREKKESFPLTVTSAQKNPTAFYLCATARMGQGNTEAFFGQGTRLTVV.

The chain recombines TRBV7-3 with TRBJ2-2, with 7 bases matching TRBD2. The CDR3 runs 15 residues. V trimming: 4 bases; J trimming: 2 bases; junction bases outside the gene matches: 4. CDR1 is SGHTA and CDR2 is FQGTGA in the germline V gene. In nucleotides, the CDR3 is TGTGCCAGCAGCTCTAGCGGAGCTAACACCGGGGAGCTGTTTTTT. Protein: CASSSSGANTGELFF. Combining the CDR3 with reference TRBV7-3 and TRBJ2-2 gives the whole variable domain GAGVSQTPSNKVTEKGKYVELRCDPISGHTALYWYRQSLGQGPEFLIYFQGTGAADDSGLPNDRFFAVRPEGSVSTLKIQRTERGDSAVYLCASSSSGANTGELFFGEGSRLTVL.

The J gene is TRBJ2-7, the V gene TRBV28; 8 nucleotides match TRBD2. Unmatched junction bases numbered 11, after V lost 10 bases and J lost 3 bases. This CDR3 contains 14 residues. Looked up from germline, CDR1 is MDHEN and CDR2 is SYDVKM. The CDR3 DNA reads as TGTGCCACCCACTTAGCGGGACCAAACTACGAGCAGTACTTC. Its protein is CATHLAGPNYEQYF. Full variable domain (remainder filled in from reference TRBV28 and TRBJ2-7): DVKVTQSSRYLVKRTGEKVFLECVQDMDHENMFWYRQDPGLGLRLIYFSYDVKMKEKGDIPEGYSVSREKKERFSLILESASTNQTSMYLCATHLAGPNYEQYFGPGTRLTVT.

The rearrangement links TRBV9 to TRBJ1-2; D remains unclear. The CDR3 runs 10 residues. Germline V CDR1 and CDR2: SGDLS, YYNGEE. Trimming left V 3 bases short and J 7 bases short, with 4 bases between. CDR3 amino acids: CASSGGGYTF. Written as DNA, the CDR3 is TGTGCCAGCAGCGGAGGTGGCTACACCTTC.

This chain uses TRBV25-1 with TRBJ2-7; 7 bases align to TRBD1. CDR3 length: 13 residues. Germline V gene lookup returns CDR1 MGHDK and CDR2 SYGVNS. The trim removed 5 bases at V and 3 bases at J, leaving 4 bases unmatched. CDR3 residues: CASSPSGGYEQYF. CDR3 coding DNA: TGTGCCAGCAGTCCCTCAGGGGGCTACGAGCAGTACTTC.